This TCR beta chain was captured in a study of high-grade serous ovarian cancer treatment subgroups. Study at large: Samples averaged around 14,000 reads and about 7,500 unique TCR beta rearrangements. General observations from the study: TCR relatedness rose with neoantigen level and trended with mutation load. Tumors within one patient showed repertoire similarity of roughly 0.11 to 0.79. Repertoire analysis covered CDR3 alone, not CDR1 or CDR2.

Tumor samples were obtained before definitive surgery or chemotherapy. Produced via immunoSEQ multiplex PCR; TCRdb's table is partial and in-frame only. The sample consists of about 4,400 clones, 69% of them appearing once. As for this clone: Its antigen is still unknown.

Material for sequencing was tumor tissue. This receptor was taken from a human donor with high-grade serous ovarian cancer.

The chain's CDR3 is CASSVRVGGANVLTF. CDR3 bases: TGTGCCAGCAGCGTCAGGGTCGGTGGGGCCAACGTCCTGACTTTC. V and J are TRBV7-9 and TRBJ2-6, with D possibly matching TRBD1 (5 bases). Germline lookup yields CDR1 SEHNR and CDR2 FQNEAQ (reference sequence). The CDR3 totals 15 residues. The ends were cut back, 5 bases at V and 3 bases at J, with 11 bases in the middle.